This entry features one TCR beta chain sequence. Its target is not known. The data belong to a study of shared clonotypes between healthy human individuals. The ends were cut back, 4 bases at V and 1 base at J, with 14 bases in the middle. Germline CDR1 SGDLS, CDR2 YYNGEE. The CDR3 covers 15 residues. Sequencing used immunoSEQ multiplex PCR; TCRdb keeps in-frame clones, though not all of them. The sample lists over 850,000 clones; 70% to 80% were seen once. Study-wide results and limits: Clonotype sharing across a few donors was observed for about 4.8% of naive CD4 clonotypes. Lower generation probabilities were found for non-shared clonotypes than for those shared by all four donors.

V gene TRBV9 combines with J gene TRBJ1-1; D might be TRBD1 (6 bases). This receptor was identified in a man between 18 and 29 years old in good health. Some clones in this sample may be carry-over from other donors' samples. Source material: memory CD4+ T cells from PBMCs. Subset of the sample: CD45RA-negative fraction. CDR3 residues: CASSPWGQGNTEAFF. The CDR3, as DNA: TGTGCCAGCAGCCCCTGGGGGCAGGGGAACACTGAAGCTTTCTTT.